This T cell receptor (beta chain) stems from a study of graft-versus-host responses after intestinal transplantation. In the study overall: Recipients got multivisceral, liver-intestinal, or isolated intestinal transplants. For 3 to 4 years after anti-thymocyte globulin induction, all recipients took tacrolimus and steroids. Study outcomes and limitations: Researchers found GvH clones in recipient marrow, and some showed up first in ileum or blood.

Trimming removed 8 bases from V and 2 bases from J, with 4 bases in between. The germline gives CDR1 SNHLY, CDR2 FYNNEI. The CDR3 has 10 residues. Data came from immunoSEQ multiplex PCR; TCRdb stores just in-frame clones and leaves some out. The top ten hold about 0.18% of the sample, which has around 110,000 clones, around nine tenths seen once. Worth noting for this clone: Its target is not known. The same CDR3 arises from other DNA sequences in this sample as well.

This chain joins TRBV2 and TRBJ2-7; D unclear. Sequenced here: unstimulated CD4+ T cells sorted from spleen or lymph node cells, sampled before intestinal transplant. The TCR comes from a human donor who received an intestinal transplant. The CDR3 nucleotides read TGTGCCAGCCGCGCCTACGAGCAGTACTTC. Translated: CASRAYEQYF.